The rows below give T cell receptor beta chains drawn from one sample of a study of early T cells in non-severe SARS-CoV-2 infection. MiXCR, applied by TCRdb to the 5' RACE reads, yields one record per CDR3 protein. Of about 46,000 distinct CDR3 sequences in the sample, almost 5.5% are singletons; the top ten hold 5.4%. The sample consisted of whole blood, taken at baseline. Every receptor here comes from an adult who was a healthcare worker with PCR-confirmed SARS-CoV-2 infection or an uninfected control (not recorded which). The CDR3 runs from the conserved cysteine through the conserved F or W. Fields, in order: clone size, J gene, V gene, D gene, CDR3 DNA, CDR3 protein. A D gene is named only where the DNA matches it firmly. A row's size may be missing; if present it is once, few, many or a size class.

abundance: NA; j_gene: TRBJ2-7; v_gene: TRBV27; d_gene: TRBD1; CDR3nt: TGTGCCAGCAGTTTATCGTGGCAGGGGGTCTACGAGCAGTACTTC; CDR3aa: CASSLSWQGVYEQYF
abundance: NA; j_gene: TRBJ1-1; v_gene: TRBV15; d_gene: NA; CDR3nt: TGTGCCACCAGCAGAGATCGCGAGGGTAACACTGAAGCTTTCTTT; CDR3aa: CATSRDREGNTEAFF
abundance: many; j_gene: TRBJ2-1; v_gene: TRBV5-6; d_gene: TRBD2; CDR3nt: TGTGCCAGCAGCCGAAAAAAACTAGCGGGAGACGGTACGTCCTACAATGAGCAGTTCTTC; CDR3aa: CASSRKKLAGDGTSYNEQFF
abundance: many; j_gene: TRBJ1-1; v_gene: TRBV29-1; d_gene: NA; CDR3nt: TGCAGCGCTGGATCCGGACCGTCTGAGTTGAAGACTGAAGCTTTCTTT; CDR3aa: CSAGSGPSELKTEAFF
abundance: many; j_gene: TRBJ1-3; v_gene: TRBV18; d_gene: TRBD1; CDR3nt: TGTGCCAGCTCAACAAACAGGGGATCAGGAAACACCATATATTTT; CDR3aa: CASSTNRGSGNTIYF
abundance: many; j_gene: TRBJ1-3; v_gene: TRBV7-3; d_gene: NA; CDR3nt: TGTGCCAGCAGCCCCCCCACCATATATTTT; CDR3aa: CASSPPTIYF
abundance: many; j_gene: TRBJ2-2; v_gene: TRBV27; d_gene: TRBD2; CDR3nt: TGTGCCAGCAGGACGACGGGACTAGCGATCACCGGGGAGCTGTTTTTT; CDR3aa: CASRTTGLAITGELFF
abundance: many; j_gene: TRBJ2-7; v_gene: TRBV29-1; d_gene: NA; CDR3nt: TGCAGCGTTCTCCTCTTCCCTCCCTACGAGCAGTACTTC; CDR3aa: CSVLLFPPYEQYF
abundance: many; j_gene: TRBJ2-7; v_gene: TRBV7-3; d_gene: NA; CDR3nt: TGTGCCAGCAGCCCGACCGACAGTTCCTACGAGCAGTACTTC; CDR3aa: CASSPTDSSYEQYF
abundance: many; j_gene: TRBJ2-7; v_gene: TRBV30; d_gene: TRBD2; CDR3nt: TGTGCCTGGAGGACTAGCGGGAGGTTAGTCGACTACGAGCAGTACTTC; CDR3aa: CAWRTSGRLVDYEQYF
abundance: medium-sized; j_gene: TRBJ2-5; v_gene: TRBV7-2; d_gene: TRBD2; CDR3nt: TGTGCCAGCAGCTCGAAGATTAGAGGGAGGGGTCTGGGGGAGACCCAGTACTTC; CDR3aa: CASSSKIRGRGLGETQYF
abundance: many; j_gene: TRBJ2-7; v_gene: TRBV20-1; d_gene: TRBD2; CDR3nt: TGCAGTGCTAGAACGGTTACGGCGGGAGGGCTCTACGAGCAGTACTTC; CDR3aa: CSARTVTAGGLYEQYF
abundance: NA; j_gene: TRBJ2-3; v_gene: TRBV15; d_gene: NA; CDR3nt: TGTGCCATTAGGAGCGGGGTTGGGGGGCCAGATACGCAGTATTTT; CDR3aa: CAIRSGVGGPDTQYF
abundance: NA; j_gene: TRBJ2-1; v_gene: TRBV7-9; d_gene: NA; CDR3nt: TGTGCCAGCAGCCAAACCTCTTACAATGAGCAGTTCTTC; CDR3aa: CASSQTSYNEQFF
abundance: few; j_gene: TRBJ1-4; v_gene: TRBV3-1; d_gene: NA; CDR3nt: TGTGCCAGCAGCCTCCGGGGAGCCCATGCAACTAATGAAAAACTGTTTTTT; CDR3aa: CASSLRGAHATNEKLFF
abundance: few; j_gene: TRBJ2-2; v_gene: TRBV3-1; d_gene: NA; CDR3nt: TGTGCCAGCAGCCAAGGAAGCCGCTTGGGGGAGATTTGGACCGGGGAGCTGTTTTTT; CDR3aa: CASSQGSRLGEIWTGELFF
abundance: few; j_gene: TRBJ1-1; v_gene: TRBV20-1; d_gene: NA; CDR3nt: TGCAGTGCTACTGAATCACAGGGCCCGAACACTGAAGCTTTCTTT; CDR3aa: CSATESQGPNTEAFF
abundance: many; j_gene: TRBJ1-5; v_gene: TRBV27; d_gene: NA; CDR3nt: NA; CDR3aa: CASSFGEGHQPQHF
abundance: many; j_gene: TRBJ1-5; v_gene: TRBV15; d_gene: NA; CDR3nt: TGTGCCACCAGCAGAGTTGTTAGGGGGCAGCCCCAGCATTTT; CDR3aa: CATSRVVRGQPQHF
abundance: few; j_gene: TRBJ2-1; v_gene: TRBV29-1; d_gene: TRBD2; CDR3nt: TGCAGCGCCTTTAGCGGGAGTATCCACAATGAGCAGTTCTTC; CDR3aa: CSAFSGSIHNEQFF
abundance: many; j_gene: TRBJ2-3; v_gene: TRBV20-1; d_gene: NA; CDR3nt: TGCAGTGCCCCACCGACGGGATATACGCAGTATTTT; CDR3aa: CSAPPTGYTQYF
abundance: NA; j_gene: TRBJ2-3; v_gene: TRBV20-1; d_gene: TRBD2; CDR3nt: TGCAGTGCCAGACTAGCGGCCGACCTCACAGATACGCAGTATTTT; CDR3aa: CSARLAADLTDTQYF
abundance: few; j_gene: TRBJ1-5; v_gene: TRBV12-3/TRBV12-4; d_gene: NA; CDR3nt: TGTGCCAGCACTCCTGCGGGAGGGGTCAATCAGCCCCAGCATTTT; CDR3aa: CASTPAGGVNQPQHF
abundance: many; j_gene: TRBJ2-1; v_gene: TRBV11-2; d_gene: TRBD2; CDR3nt: TGTGCCAGCAGCTTAGGCCCCAGCGGGGGTTACAATGAGCAGTTCTTC; CDR3aa: CASSLGPSGGYNEQFF
abundance: many; j_gene: TRBJ2-5; v_gene: TRBV28; d_gene: NA; CDR3nt: TGTGCCAGCAGAAGGTCAGGGCAAGAGACCCAGTACTTC; CDR3aa: CASRRSGQETQYF
abundance: few; j_gene: TRBJ1-1; v_gene: TRBV28; d_gene: TRBD1; CDR3nt: TGTGCCAGCACCATAGGACAGGCTCGAGCTGAAGCTTTCTTT; CDR3aa: CASTIGQARAEAFF
abundance: many; j_gene: TRBJ1-3; v_gene: TRBV6-5; d_gene: NA; CDR3nt: TGTGCCAGCAGACTGCTCCCTGGAAACACCATATATTTT; CDR3aa: CASRLLPGNTIYF
abundance: NA; j_gene: TRBJ2-5; v_gene: TRBV4-1; d_gene: TRBD1; CDR3nt: TGCGCCAGCAGCCAAGGGGCGTCGGGGACAGCAGAAAAAGAGACCCAGTACTTC; CDR3aa: CASSQGASGTAEKETQYF
abundance: many; j_gene: TRBJ2-5; v_gene: TRBV20-1; d_gene: NA; CDR3nt: TGCAGTGCTAGGGATTCCGGGACGGCGGGGGAGACCCAGTACTTC; CDR3aa: CSARDSGTAGETQYF
abundance: many; j_gene: TRBJ1-2; v_gene: TRBV12-3/TRBV12-4; d_gene: NA; CDR3nt: TGTGCCAGCAGCTCCCAAACGATTCCGGGGACTAACTATGGCTACACCTTC; CDR3aa: CASSSQTIPGTNYGYTF
abundance: many; j_gene: TRBJ2-7; v_gene: TRBV7-9; d_gene: TRBD1; CDR3nt: TGTGCTGTCGGGGACAGGGACTCCTACGAGCAGTACTTC; CDR3aa: CAVGDRDSYEQYF
abundance: many; j_gene: TRBJ1-5; v_gene: TRBV7-9; d_gene: TRBD1; CDR3nt: TGTGCCAGCAGCTTTACAGGGGCTGGATCATATAGCAATCAGCCCCAGCATTTT; CDR3aa: CASSFTGAGSYSNQPQHF
abundance: NA; j_gene: TRBJ2-1; v_gene: TRBV5-1; d_gene: TRBD2; CDR3nt: TGCGCCAGCAGCTTGGTGCCTAGCGGGATGAACAATGAGCAGTTCTTC; CDR3aa: CASSLVPSGMNNEQFF
abundance: few; j_gene: TRBJ1-1; v_gene: TRBV7-3; d_gene: NA; CDR3nt: TGTGCCAGCAGCTTAAATCAGGAATCTGAAGCTTTCTTT; CDR3aa: CASSLNQESEAFF
abundance: NA; j_gene: TRBJ2-1; v_gene: TRBV10-1; d_gene: NA; CDR3nt: TGCGCCAGCAGTAACAGGGAGGATGAGCAGTTCTTC; CDR3aa: CASSNREDEQFF
abundance: NA; j_gene: TRBJ2-3; v_gene: TRBV24-1; d_gene: TRBD2; CDR3nt: TGTGCCACCGCTACCAGCGGGAACACAGATACGCAGTATTTT; CDR3aa: CATATSGNTDTQYF
abundance: many; j_gene: TRBJ2-7; v_gene: TRBV20-1; d_gene: NA; CDR3nt: TGCAGTGCTAGGGCGGCCAGGGACTACGAGCAGTACTTC; CDR3aa: CSARAARDYEQYF
abundance: many; j_gene: TRBJ2-1; v_gene: TRBV28; d_gene: TRBD1; CDR3nt: TGTGCCAGCAGTTCCCGGGACAGGTACAATGAGCAGTTCTTC; CDR3aa: CASSSRDRYNEQFF
abundance: many; j_gene: TRBJ1-1; v_gene: TRBV15; d_gene: TRBD1; CDR3nt: TGTGCCACCAGCAGAGAAGACAGGGAGAACACTGAAGCTTTCTTT; CDR3aa: CATSREDRENTEAFF
abundance: many; j_gene: TRBJ2-7; v_gene: TRBV25-1; d_gene: NA; CDR3nt: TGTGCCAGCAGTGATCCCGGATCATCCCACGAGCAGTACTTC; CDR3aa: CASSDPGSSHEQYF
abundance: many; j_gene: TRBJ2-7; v_gene: TRBV5-1; d_gene: TRBD2; CDR3nt: TGCGCCAGCAGCGGCCGGGACTACTCCTACGAGCAGTACTTC; CDR3aa: CASSGRDYSYEQYF